What follows are 26 T cell receptor beta chains derived from one specimen sequenced in a study of shared clonotypes between healthy human individuals. TCRdb's copy holds only in-frame clones and misses some; the assay was immunoSEQ multiplex PCR. The repertoire has around 1.1 million clones, approximately 77% of them found once; the top ten carry roughly 0.82%. Sequenced sample: memory CD4+ T cells from PBMCs. Subset in this sample: CD45RA-negative fraction. These receptors were collected from a young man in good health. Some clones in this sample may be carry-over from other donors' samples.

In this sample, this clone turned up a few times. The V gene is TRBV10-3, the J gene TRBJ1-2; D ambiguous. CDR3 length: 13 amino acids. V lost 3 bases to trimming and J lost 4 bases, with 9 bases between them. Germline V lookup: CDR1 ENHRY, CDR2 SYGVKD. In nucleotides, the CDR3 is TGTGCCATCAGTGAAATAGGACTCTATGGCTACACCTTC. It encodes CAISEIGLYGYTF.

The chain has TRBV5-4 and TRBJ2-5; TRBD2 matches at 8 bases. The V segment lost 1 base and the J segment 3 bases; nucleotides outside the gene matches: 2. The CDR3 is made up of 14 amino acids. Per the germline V gene, CDR1 is SGHNT and CDR2 is YYREEE (reference sequence). The CDR3 loop reads CASSLQLAEETQYF. CDR3 bases: TGTGCCAGCAGCTTGCAACTAGCGGAAGAGACCCAGTACTTC.

The rearrangement links TRBV14 to TRBJ2-5, with TRBD2 as a possible D gene (5 bases). The V gene's germline CDR1 is SGHDN and CDR2 FVKESK. Trimming stripped 7 bases from V and 5 bases from J, with 14 bases between. This CDR3 is 13 amino acids long. This chain's CDR3 is CASKPSGGETQYF. CDR3 in DNA: TGTGCCAGCAAGCCTAGTGGCGGGGAGACCCAGTACTTC.

This clone showed up just a few times. The V call is TRBV18, the J call TRBJ1-2; TRBD1 agrees at 8 bases. Per germline, CDR1 KGHSH and CDR2 LQKENI. V trimming: 3 bases; J trimming: 5 bases; junction bases outside the gene matches: 8. The CDR3 is 15 amino acids. CDR3 in amino acids: CASSPGQGIGYGYTF. CDR3 coding DNA: TGTGCCAGCTCACCCGGACAGGGTATAGGGTATGGCTACACCTTC.

V and J are TRBV4-2 and TRBJ2-2; 8 positions agree with TRBD2. The trim removed 2 bases at V and 3 bases at J, leaving 14 bases unmatched. The CDR3 runs 19 residues. The germline V gene has CDR1 LGHNA and CDR2 YNFKEQ. The CDR3 DNA sequence: TGTGCCAGCAGCCAAACCACCCCCGGGCGGGGGGCTCACACCGGGGAGCTGTTTTTT. Its protein product is CASSQTTPGRGAHTGELFF.

The chain employs TRBV28 and TRBJ1-4, with a possible D match to TRBD1 (5 bases). The CDR3 sequence is 15 residues long. Germline assignment: CDR1 MDHEN and CDR2 SYDVKM. The V gene lost 7 bases and the J gene lost 0 bases, with 12 bases spanning the gap. CDR3: CASTHGGATNEKLFF. In nucleotides, the CDR3 is TGTGCCAGCACTCACGGGGGTGCAACTAATGAAAAACTGTTTTTT.

This chain connects TRBV15 to TRBJ2-5; D gene unclear. The CDR3 totals 14 residues. The ends were cut back, 0 bases at V and 1 base at J, with 6 bases in the middle. Germline CDR1 reads LNHNV; CDR2 reads YYDKDF (reference sequence). The CDR3, as DNA: TGTGCCACCAGCAGAGATCTCCGCCAAGAGACCCAGTACTTC. As protein: CATSRDLRQETQYF. The full variable domain, completed using reference TRBV15 and TRBJ2-5, is DAMVIQNPRYQVTQFGKPVTLSCSQTLNHNVMYWYQQKSSQAPKLLFHYYDKDFNNEADTPDNFQSRRPNTSFCFLDIRSPGLGDTAMYLCATSRDLRQETQYFGPGTRLLVL.

This clone was detected only a few times. The same CDR3 can be traced to other DNA sequences in this sample. This sequence joins TRBV7-2 and TRBJ2-7, with 10 bases lining up with TRBD1. Germline V gene sequence: CDR1 SGHTA, CDR2 FQGNSA. V lost 5 bases, J lost 4 bases, and 5 bases stayed unmatched. This CDR3 comprises 14 residues. The chain's CDR3 is CASSRDRGPYEQYF. In DNA, the CDR3 is TGTGCCAGCAGCCGGGACAGGGGACCTTACGAGCAGTACTTC. The full variable domain, rest sourced from reference TRBV7-2 and TRBJ2-7, is GAGVSQSPSNKVTEKGKDVELRCDPISGHTALYWYRQSLGQGLEFLIYFQGNSAPDKSGLPSDRFSAERTGGSVSTLTIQRTQQEDSAVYLCASSRDRGPYEQYFGPGTRLTVT.

The rearrangement joins TRBV28 to TRBJ2-6; TRBD2 matches 8 bases. Germline CDR1 and CDR2: MDHEN and SYDVKM. This CDR3 region has 15 residues. V trimming: 6 bases; J trimming: 1 base; junction bases outside the gene matches: 2. CDR3 residues: CASRSGGSGANVLTF. DNA of the CDR3: TGTGCCAGCAGATCGGGGGGGTCTGGGGCCAACGTCCTGACTTTC.

This clone was detected once. J is TRBJ1-2 and V is TRBV28, with 7 positions matching TRBD1. V gave up 10 bases and J gave up 5 bases; unmatched junction bases: 10. Germline loops: CDR1 MDHEN, CDR2 SYDVKM. CDR3 length: 13 residues. The DNA of the CDR3 is TGTGCCACCACTCTCGACAGGGAATATGGCTACACCTTC. It yields the protein CATTLDREYGYTF.

The chain couples TRBV9 to TRBJ2-1, with 8 bases aligning to TRBD2. In germline, CDR1 is SGDLS, CDR2 YYNGEE. The CDR3 has 15 amino acids. With V trimmed by 1 base and J by 8 bases, 8 bases remained unmatched. CDR3 bases: TGTGCCAGCAGCGTATCACTAGCGGCCGACGATGAGCAGTTCTTC. Residues: CASSVSLAADDEQFF.

This sequence joins TRBV4-1 and TRBJ2-5; 8 nucleotides align to TRBD1. The CDR3 consists of 17 residues. V trimming: 1 base; J trimming: 4 bases; junction bases outside the gene matches: 11. Germline V lookup: CDR1 MGHRA, CDR2 YSYEKL. The CDR3 DNA reads TGCGCCAGCAGCCAAGCTGCAGGACAGGGAATAGGAGAGACCCAGTACTTC. This sequence encodes CASSQAAGQGIGETQYF.

V is TRBV2 and J is TRBJ1-5; D may be TRBD1 (5 bases). Germline-derived CDR1 and CDR2 are SNHLY and FYNNEI. With 2 bases removed from V and 3 bases from J, the gap between germline ends came to 8 bases. This CDR3 is 14 amino acids long. The CDR3 region is CASSERQHNQPQHF. The CDR3 DNA follows: TGTGCCAGCAGTGAAAGACAGCACAATCAGCCCCAGCATTTT. The variable domain in full, completed from reference TRBV2 and TRBJ1-5, reads EPEVTQTPSHQVTQMGQEVILRCVPISNHLYFYWYRQILGQKVEFLVSFYNNEISEKSEIFDDQFSVERPDGSNFTLKIRSTKLEDSAMYFCASSERQHNQPQHFGDGTRLSIL.

This chain connects TRBV28 to TRBJ2-5; perhaps TRBD2 as D (5 bases). Germline CDR1 MDHEN, CDR2 SYDVKM. With 6 bases removed from V and 5 bases from J, the gap between germline ends came to 19 bases. The CDR3 totals 15 residues. The CDR3 sequence: CASSSLRGSHETQYF. The CDR3 DNA is TGTGCCAGCAGCTCCCTTCGAGGGAGTCATGAGACCCAGTACTTC.

As to this clone: The sample carries other DNA sequences with the same CDR3. V usage is TRBV9 and J usage is TRBJ1-2, with D unresolved. Looked up from germline, CDR1 is SGDLS and CDR2 is YYNGEE. The CDR3 is made up of 12 amino acids. Trimming removed 2 bases at V and 0 bases at J, with 2 bases between. Here the CDR3 reads CASSVSNYGYTF. In DNA, the CDR3 is TGTGCCAGCAGCGTTTCTAACTATGGCTACACCTTC. Full variable domain (remainder filled in from reference TRBV9 and TRBJ1-2): DSGVTQTPKHLITATGQRVTLRCSPRSGDLSVYWYQQSLDQGLQFLIQYYNGEERAKGNILERFSAQQFPDLHSELNLSSLELGDSALYFCASSVSNYGYTFGSGTRLTVV.

This clone came up once. Different DNA sequences within this sample yield the same CDR3. The chain couples TRBV28 to TRBJ2-7; D gene unclear. The CDR3 spans 12 residues. Per the germline V gene, CDR1 is MDHEN and CDR2 is SYDVKM. Trimming cost V 5 bases and J 3 bases, with 8 bases left between them. The CDR3: CASSPRLYEQYF. The CDR3 DNA is TGTGCCAGCAGTCCGAGACTCTACGAGCAGTACTTC.

This chain uses TRBV5-1 with TRBJ1-3; TRBD1 matches 7 bases. V was pared by 0 bases and J by 0 bases, with 3 bases of the junction left unmatched. The CDR3 has 16 amino acids. Germline CDR1 is SGHRS and CDR2 is YFSETQ. The CDR3 DNA follows: TGCGCCAGCAGCTTGGAACAGGGGTACTCTGGAAACACCATATATTTT. This codes for CASSLEQGYSGNTIYF.

The J gene is TRBJ1-1, the V gene TRBV28; tentative D call: TRBD1 (6 bases). V lost 5 bases, J lost 3 bases, and 10 bases lay in between. The CDR3 contains 13 residues. The germline gives CDR1 MDHEN, CDR2 SYDVKM. DNA for the CDR3: TGTGCCAGCAGTCGACAGGACCACACTGAAGCTTTCTTT. This codes for CASSRQDHTEAFF.

This CDR3 reads CASSEAAGGETQYF. CDR3 bases: TGTGCCAGCAGTGAAGCGGCAGGGGGGGAGACCCAGTACTTC. The chain combines TRBV6-1 with TRBJ2-5; possibly TRBD1 for D (7 bases). Per germline, CDR1 MNHNS and CDR2 SASEGT. Trimming pared 0 bases from V and 5 bases from J, leaving 10 bases between. There are 14 residues in the CDR3.

J is TRBJ2-6 and V is TRBV7-9; D possibly uses TRBD1 or TRBD2 (5 bases each). CDR1 and CDR2 from the germline V gene are SEHNR and FQNEAQ (reference sequence). Trimming removed 4 bases from V and 4 bases from J, with 17 bases in between. The CDR3 has 17 residues. DNA for the CDR3: TGTGCCAGCAGCTCGGCCCCTCCGGGGCGCGGGGCCAACGTCCTGACTTTC. Translation: CASSSAPPGRGANVLTF.

V usage is TRBV20-1 and J usage is TRBJ2-3; D is unresolved. Germline V lookup: CDR1 DFQATT, CDR2 SNEGSKA (reference sequence). There are 11 residues in the CDR3. The V end lost 5 bases, the J end lost 1 base, and 4 bases lay between the germline ends. The CDR3 loop reads CSAYGTDTQYF. CDR3 DNA sequence: TGCAGTGCTTATGGCACAGATACGCAGTATTTT.

The CDR3 protein is CASSRRRPGANVLTF. The DNA of the CDR3 is TGTGCCAGCAGTCGCAGAAGGCCTGGGGCCAACGTCCTGACTTTC. The V and J genes are TRBV13 and TRBJ2-6; D gene ambiguous. CDR3 length: 15 residues. The V gene lost 6 bases and the J gene lost 2 bases, with 11 bases spanning the gap. CDR1 is PRHDT, CDR2 FYEKMQ, per germline (reference sequence).

The gene calls are TRBV6-6 and TRBJ2-7, with TRBD2 identical over 10 bases. Germline values: CDR1 MNHNY, CDR2 SVGAGI (reference sequence). Germline trimming cut 1 base from V and 6 bases from J; bases unmatched to any gene: 6. This CDR3 contains 15 residues. Here the CDR3 reads CASSYYLAGDSEQYF. In DNA form, the CDR3 reads TGTGCCAGCAGTTACTATCTAGCGGGAGACTCCGAGCAGTACTTC.

The genes are TRBV5-1 and TRBJ1-5, with no clear D. V was pared by 7 bases and J by 0 bases, with 14 bases between. CDR1 is SGHRS and CDR2 is YFSETQ in the germline V gene. This CDR3 is built from 15 residues. CDR3 DNA sequence: TGCGCCAGCTCATTCGGCACCCCTAGCAATCAGCCCCAGCATTTT. Its translation: CASSFGTPSNQPQHF.

The gene calls are TRBV20-1 and TRBJ2-1; D gene unclear. Germline CDR1 and CDR2: DFQATT and SNEGSKA (reference sequence). The CDR3 has 10 residues. The ends were cut back, 5 bases at V and 4 bases at J, with 3 bases in the middle. The CDR3 nucleotides are TGCAGTGCTCCATACAATGAGCAGTTCTTC. Protein: CSAPYNEQFF.

This clone showed up just once. The chain has TRBV2 and TRBJ2-5, with D perhaps matching TRBD2 (5 bases). Germline V gene data show CDR1 as SNHLY and CDR2 as FYNNEI. The length of the CDR3 is 17 residues. V was shortened by 4 bases and J by 0 bases, with 18 bases between the two germline ends. In nucleotides, the CDR3 is TGTGCCAGCAGTGTGTTTCTGGTCGGGGAGTACCAAGAGACCCAGTACTTC. It translates to CASSVFLVGEYQETQYF.